These T cell receptor beta chains were read from a single sample in a study of radiation and T cells in renal cell carcinoma. The data were produced by immunoSEQ multiplex PCR, yet TCRdb's version contains in-frame clones alone and is incomplete. The table includes about 77,000 clones, roughly 80% detected once. Material: blood, obtained from a patient whose treatment included radiotherapy and nephrectomy. These receptor sequences come from a woman aged 60-75 years with renal cell carcinoma. Each CDR3 is given with its conserved first and last residue. Fields, in order: CDR3 protein, CDR3 DNA, J gene, clone size, V gene, D gene, CDR3 length. The D gene is left open where the match is weak. Expanded clones are given a class, and other clones once, few, many or no size at all.

CASNPGRMAVGYF | TGTGCCAGCAATCCGGGACGGATGGCCGTTGGGTACTTC | TRBJ2-5 | . | TRBV6-1 | . | 13
CASSLISGTDTQYF | TGCGCCAGCAGCCTTATTAGCGGCACAGATACGCAGTATTTT | TRBJ2-3 | . | TRBV4-1 | . | 14
CASSSSRSGNTEAFF | TGTGCCAGCAGTTCCTCCAGGTCGGGGAACACTGAAGCTTTCTTT | TRBJ1-1 | . | TRBV6-5 | . | 15
CASSLKPGQGRNTIYF | TGTGCCAGCTCACTCAAGCCGGGACAGGGAAGAAACACCATATATTTT | TRBJ1-3 | . | TRBV18 | TRBD1 | 16
CASSAPGQLLLEQYF | TGTGCCAGCAGTGCGCCGGGACAGCTTCTTCTGGAGCAGTACTTC | TRBJ2-7 | once | TRBV27 | TRBD1 | 15
CASSIEGGLPAFF | TGTGCCAGTAGTATAGAAGGGGGCTTGCCCGCTTTCTTT | TRBJ1-1 | . | TRBV19 | TRBD1 | 13
CASSDPGTGLSGNTIYF | TGTGCCAGCAGTGACCCAGGGACAGGTCTCTCTGGAAACACCATATATTTT | TRBJ1-3 | . | TRBV6-1 | TRBD1 | 17
CASSWRLAAQGETQYF | TGTGCCAGCAGCTGGCGGCTAGCGGCGCAGGGGGAGACCCAGTACTTC | TRBJ2-5 | . | TRBV7-2 | . | 16
CASISPPQPQETQYF | TGTGCCAGCATCAGCCCCCCGCAGCCCCAAGAGACCCAGTACTTC | TRBJ2-5 | . | TRBV11-2 | . | 15
CASSEAVGQGADTQYF | TGTGCCAGCAGTGAAGCTGTGGGACAGGGAGCAGATACGCAGTATTTT | TRBJ2-3 | . | TRBV6-1 | TRBD1 | 16
CSVYGQNTGELFF | TGCAGCGTTTACGGACAGAACACCGGGGAGCTGTTTTTT | TRBJ2-2 | . | TRBV29-1 | . | 13
CASSPSGASPDTQYF | TGTGCCAGCTCACCGTCAGGGGCCTCCCCAGATACGCAGTATTTT | TRBJ2-3 | . | TRBV18 | . | 15
CASSPGTSGTDTQYF | TGTGCCAGCAGTCCTGGGACTAGCGGCACAGATACGCAGTATTTT | TRBJ2-3 | . | TRBV2 | TRBD2 | 15
CASSVAPGGEAFF | TGTGCCAGCAGCGTAGCGCCAGGAGGCGAAGCTTTCTTT | TRBJ1-1 | few | TRBV9 | . | 13
CASSLSGNTIYF | TGCGCCAGCAGCCTCTCTGGAAACACCATATATTTT | TRBJ1-3 | . | TRBV4-1 | . | 12
CASRYDRPYEAFF | TGTGCCAGCAGATACGACAGACCTTATGAAGCTTTCTTT | TRBJ1-1 | . | TRBV5-5 | . | 13
CASSEDGPLRKLFF | TGTGCCAGCAGTGAAGACGGACCCTTACGAAAACTGTTTTTT | TRBJ1-4 | . | TRBV6-1 | . | 14
CASSATGGNSPLHF | TGTGCCAGCAGTGCGACAGGGGGTAATTCACCCCTCCACTTT | TRBJ1-6 | . | TRBV25-1 | TRBD1 | 14
CASAGGRAAYEQYF | TGTGCCTCGGCAGGCGGGAGAGCTGCCTACGAGCAGTACTTC | TRBJ2-7 | . | TRBV30 | TRBD2 | 14
CASSLKPRLTAKEKLFF | TGTGCCAGCAGCTTGAAACCCCGATTAACGGCCAAGGAAAAACTGTTTTTT | TRBJ1-4 | . | TRBV7-2 | . | 17
CASSARGGGYNEQFF | TGTGCCAGCAGCGCCCGCGGGGGCGGGTACAATGAGCAGTTCTTC | TRBJ2-1 | . | TRBV7-9 | . | 15
CASSDSRGQGGTDGNTIYF | TGTGCCAGCAGTGACTCCCGGGGACAGGGGGGAACTGACGGAAACACCATATATTTT | TRBJ1-3 | . | TRBV6-4 | TRBD1 | 19
CASSQGTPGTGVLYGYTF | TGCGCCAGCAGCCAAGGGACACCCGGGACAGGGGTCCTCTATGGCTACACCTTC | TRBJ1-2 | . | TRBV4-1 | TRBD1 | 18
CASSLKKDIDTEAFF | TGTGCCAGCTCACTCAAAAAGGACATTGACACTGAAGCTTTCTTT | TRBJ1-1 | . | TRBV18 | . | 15
CASRYLQGRDYEQYF | TGTGCCAGCAGGTATTTACAGGGGAGGGACTACGAGCAGTACTTC | TRBJ2-7 | once | TRBV6-5 | . | 15
CASRPGQVVFQPQHF | TGTGCCAGCAGACCGGGACAGGTTGTTTTTCAGCCCCAGCATTTT | TRBJ1-5 | . | TRBV28 | TRBD1 | 15
CASSPAGGLNSPLHF | TGCGCCAGCAGCCCCGCGGGGGGCCTTAATTCACCCCTCCACTTT | TRBJ1-6 | . | TRBV4-1 | . | 15
CASTNRGAGNTIYF | TGTGCCAGCACCAATAGGGGAGCTGGAAACACCATATATTTT | TRBJ1-3 | few | TRBV7-9 | . | 14
CASSLSQGVSDTQYF | TGTGCCAGCAGCTTATCACAGGGGGTATCAGATACGCAGTATTTT | TRBJ2-3 | . | TRBV5-6 | TRBD1 | 15
CASSLGLGGGNTIYF | TGCGCCAGCAGCTTGGGTCTGGGAGGTGGAAACACCATATATTTT | TRBJ1-3 | . | TRBV5-1 | . | 15
CASSLRNRETQYF | TGTGCCAGCAGCTTGAGGAATCGGGAGACCCAGTACTTC | TRBJ2-5 | . | TRBV7-9 | . | 13
CASSAPGLWETQYF | TGTGCCAGCAGTGCACCGGGACTATGGGAGACCCAGTACTTC | TRBJ2-5 | few | TRBV25-1 | TRBD2 | 14
CASSQAGAGANVLTF | TGTGCCAGCAGCCAGGCAGGGGCTGGGGCCAACGTCCTGACTTTC | TRBJ2-6 | few | TRBV7-9 | . | 15
CASSPTLGPANYGYTF | TGTGCCAGCAGCCCGACCTTGGGTCCCGCTAACTATGGCTACACCTTC | TRBJ1-2 | . | TRBV7-9 | . | 16
CASSPGGGETQYF | TGTGCCAGCAGCCCCGGAGGGGGAGAGACCCAGTACTTC | TRBJ2-5 | . | TRBV28 | . | 13
CASSIPGPGANVLTF | TGTGCCAGCAGCATCCCGGGACCTGGGGCCAACGTCCTGACTTTC | TRBJ2-6 | . | TRBV11-2 | . | 15
CASSARGHGANVLTF | TGTGCCAGCAGCGCCAGGGGGCATGGGGCCAACGTCCTGACTTTC | TRBJ2-6 | . | TRBV5-4 | TRBD1 | 15
CASSLEGNLGYTF | TGCGCCAGCAGCTTAGAGGGGAACCTTGGCTACACCTTC | TRBJ1-2 | once | TRBV5-1 | . | 13
CASSLTGGANEQFF | TGTGCCAGCAGCTTAACAGGGGGGGCCAATGAGCAGTTCTTC | TRBJ2-1 | . | TRBV7-3 | . | 14
CASSLPGGAEFF | TGTGCCAGCAGCCTTCCCGGGGGGGCAGAGTTCTTC | TRBJ2-1 | . | TRBV7-3 | TRBD2 | 12
CASSSDQGVGETQYF | TGTGCCAGCAGCAGTGACCAGGGGGTAGGAGAGACCCAGTACTTC | TRBJ2-5 | . | TRBV9 | TRBD1 | 15
CASSGTGGAPAGELFF | TGTGCCAGCTCTGGGACAGGGGGCGCCCCAGCCGGGGAGCTGTTTTTT | TRBJ2-2 | . | TRBV18 | TRBD1 | 16
CASGPDLNTGELFF | TGTGCTAGTGGTCCGGACTTGAACACCGGGGAGCTGTTTTTT | TRBJ2-2 | . | TRBV12-5 | . | 14
CASSTDRGRTEAFF | TGTGCCAGTAGTACGGACAGGGGCCGGACTGAAGCTTTCTTT | TRBJ1-1 | . | TRBV19 | TRBD1 | 14
CASSPRKGNTEAFF | TGTGCCAGCTCACCACGGAAGGGGAACACTGAAGCTTTCTTT | TRBJ1-1 | . | TRBV18 | . | 14
CAISESLTISKAEAFF | TGTGCCATCAGTGAGTCTCTGACTATCTCGAAGGCTGAAGCTTTCTTT | TRBJ1-1 | . | TRBV10-3 | . | 16
CASSIGRGARYEQYF | TGTGCCAGTAGTATAGGTCGAGGGGCACGGTACGAGCAGTACTTC | TRBJ2-7 | . | TRBV19 | . | 15
CASSSRQDLSGANVLTF | TGTGCCAGCAGCTCTAGACAGGACCTCTCTGGGGCCAACGTCCTGACTTTC | TRBJ2-6 | . | TRBV5-5 | . | 17
CASSPPGQGWRGTGELFF | TGCGCCAGCAGCCCTCCGGGACAGGGATGGCGGGGAACCGGGGAGCTGTTTTTT | TRBJ2-2 | . | TRBV5-1 | TRBD1 | 18
CASSRGQGESNQPQHF | TGCGCCAGCAGCCGAGGACAGGGGGAGAGCAATCAGCCCCAGCATTTT | TRBJ1-5 | . | TRBV4-1 | TRBD1 | 16
CASSEGQGGTEAFF | TGTGCCAGTAGTGAAGGACAGGGGGGAACTGAAGCTTTCTTT | TRBJ1-1 | once | TRBV19 | TRBD1 | 14
CASSPGLAGYNEQFF | TGTGCCAGTAGTCCGGGACTAGCGGGATACAATGAGCAGTTCTTC | TRBJ2-1 | once | TRBV19 | TRBD2 | 15
CASSEITGLAYNEQFF | TGTGCCAGCAGTGAAATAACGGGACTAGCCTACAATGAGCAGTTCTTC | TRBJ2-1 | . | TRBV2 | TRBD2 | 16
CASSQDLNQPQHF | TGCGCCAGCAGCCAGGACCTTAATCAGCCCCAGCATTTT | TRBJ1-5 | . | TRBV4-1 | . | 13
CASSLVEQETQYF | TGTGCCAGCAGCTTGGTGGAACAAGAGACCCAGTACTTC | TRBJ2-5 | once | TRBV5-6 | . | 13
CASSFPGANTGELFF | TGCGCCAGCAGCTTCCCAGGGGCGAACACCGGGGAGCTGTTTTTT | TRBJ2-2 | . | TRBV5-1 | . | 15
CASSQREGTEAFF | TGTGCCAGCAGCCAAAGAGAAGGAACTGAAGCTTTCTTT | TRBJ1-1 | . | TRBV4-2 | . | 13
CAIGGRAGSTDTQYF | TGTGCCATCGGGGGTAGAGCGGGAAGCACAGATACGCAGTATTTT | TRBJ2-3 | . | TRBV10-3 | TRBD2 | 15
CASTRTGVEAFF | TGTGCCAGCACTCGAACAGGGGTTGAAGCTTTCTTT | TRBJ1-1 | . | TRBV6-5 | TRBD1 | 12
CASRPWTSRREKLFF | TGTGCCAGCAGGCCTTGGACATCAAGGCGGGAAAAACTGTTTTTT | TRBJ1-4 | . | TRBV28 | . | 15